The 14 T cell receptor beta chains listed next were all sequenced from one sample in a study of T cells in narcolepsy. This table comes from immunoSEQ multiplex PCR, and its TCRdb copy is limited to in-frame clones, with some not included. The sample shows fewer than 30,000 clones, 86% of them seen only once. Sequenced input: CD45RA- memory CD4+ T cells from PBMCs. All receptors come from a human donor with narcolepsy.

This chain uses TRBV15 with TRBJ2-2, with D hard to call. Trimming took off 1 base at V and 13 bases at J, with 13 bases between the two ends. Germline V lookup: CDR1 LNHNV, CDR2 YYDKDF (reference sequence). This CDR3 comprises 13 residues. CDR3 DNA: TGTGCCACCAGCAGAGGACTCGCGAGCGTGCTGTTTTTT. This gives the protein CATSRGLASVLFF.

CDR3 protein: CASSLGGGANYGYTF. The CDR3 nucleotides read TGTGCCAGCAGCTTGGGCGGGGGGGCTAACTATGGCTACACCTTC. V usage is TRBV5-4 and J usage is TRBJ1-2, with a possible D match to TRBD1 (5 bases). Germline V gene lookup returns CDR1 SGHNT and CDR2 YYREEE (reference sequence). The CDR3 has 15 amino acids. V was shortened by 0 bases and J by 0 bases, with 9 bases between the two germline ends.

The V and J genes are TRBV5-6 and TRBJ1-2, with TRBD1 matching 7 bases. The CDR3 has 15 residues. CDR1 SGHDT and CDR2 YYEEEE come from the germline V gene. The trim removed 7 bases at V and 0 bases at J, leaving 9 bases unmatched. CDR3 loop: CASGYDRATNYGYTF. CDR3 sequence (DNA): TGTGCCAGCGGCTATGACAGGGCCACTAACTATGGCTACACCTTC.

V is TRBV7-9 and J is TRBJ2-5; D may be TRBD2 (5 bases). TRBJ2-7 explains the end of the DNA better; the J call may be wrong. Germline V CDR1 and CDR2: SEHNR, FQNEAQ (reference sequence). This CDR3 spans 13 amino acids. The CDR3 region has the DNA TGTGCCAGCAGCCCGGGGAGAGGTTACGAGCAGTACTTC. This codes for CASSPGRGYEQYF.

The chain employs TRBV5-4 and TRBJ2-1, with 7 bases matching TRBD1. The CDR3 is 15 residues long. The germline V gene has CDR1 SGHNT and CDR2 YYREEE (reference sequence). Trimming at V came to 4 bases and at J to 2 bases, leaving 6 bases not matched to a gene. The CDR3 DNA reads TGTGCCAGCAGCCAGACAGGGCATACCTACAATGAGCAGTTCTTC. It is translated as CASSQTGHTYNEQFF.

This chain uses TRBV13 with TRBJ1-1; D is undetermined. The CDR3 has 13 residues. Germline CDR1 is PRHDT and CDR2 is FYEKMQ (reference sequence). Between the trimmed V and J ends, which lost 2 bases and 5 bases, there was a span of 9 bases. CDR3 in amino acids: CASSLRDRTEAFF. CDR3 nucleotide sequence: TGTGCCAGCAGCTTAAGAGATCGGACTGAAGCTTTCTTT. Drawing the rest from reference TRBV13 and TRBJ1-1, the complete variable domain is AAGVIQSPRHLIKEKRETATLKCYPIPRHDTVYWYQQGPGQDPQFLISFYEKMQSDKGSIPDRFSAQQFSDYHSELNMSSLELGDSALYFCASSLRDRTEAFFGQGTRLTVV.

The chain combines TRBV19 with TRBJ2-3; D is ambiguous. The CDR3 is made up of 13 amino acids. Trimming took 4 bases from V and 3 from J, leaving 8 bases between them. The germline V gene has CDR1 LNHDA and CDR2 SQIVND (reference sequence). The CDR3 region is CASSKGLTDTQYF. The CDR3 bases are TGTGCCAGTAGTAAGGGTCTAACAGATACGCAGTATTTT. The complete variable domain, with remaining parts taken from reference TRBV19 and TRBJ2-3, reads DGGITQSPKYLFRKEGQNVTLSCEQNLNHDAMYWYRQDPGQGLRLIYYSQIVNDFQKGDIAEGYSVSREKKESFPLTVTSAQKNPTAFYLCASSKGLTDTQYFGPGTRLTVL.

The rearrangement uses TRBV7-2 and TRBJ1-4; 10 positions agree with TRBD1. Germline V gene lookup returns CDR1 SGHTA and CDR2 FQGNSA. The CDR3 length is 16 residues. Trimming took 0 bases from V and 9 from J; bases not matched to a gene: 7. CDR3 nucleotides: TGTGCCAGCAGCTTAGCCCCCGGGACAGGGGTGCAAAAACTGTTTTTT. Translating gives CASSLAPGTGVQKLFF. The entire variable domain, with the rest obtained from reference TRBV7-2 and TRBJ1-4, is as follows: GAGVSQSPSNKVTEKGKDVELRCDPISGHTALYWYRQSLGQGLEFLIYFQGNSAPDKSGLPSDRFSAERTGGSVSTLTIQRTQQEDSAVYLCASSLAPGTGVQKLFFGSGTQLSVL.

The J gene is TRBJ2-1, the V gene TRBV5-1, with 8 bases that match TRBD1. Germline trimming cut 2 bases from V and 3 bases from J; bases unmatched to any gene: 7. The CDR3 covers 16 residues. Germline V gene data show CDR1 as SGHRS and CDR2 as YFSETQ. DNA of the CDR3: TGCGCCAGCAGCTTACAGCAGGGGGCTATCTACAATGAGCAGTTCTTC. As protein: CASSLQQGAIYNEQFF.

The rearrangement links TRBV6-5 to TRBJ1-3, with D maybe TRBD1 (5 bases). Trimming took 5 bases from V and 0 from J, leaving 11 bases between them. CDR3 size: 15 residues. The germline V gene has CDR1 MNHEY and CDR2 SVGAGI. DNA for the CDR3: TGTGCCAGCAGTGTTGACAGAGGCTCTGGAAACACCATATATTTT. As protein: CASSVDRGSGNTIYF.

The V and J genes are TRBV11-2 and TRBJ1-4, with a possible D match to TRBD1 (5 bases). The CDR3 extends over 15 amino acids. V lost 6 bases and J lost 8, with 19 bases in between. Germline values: CDR1 SGHAT, CDR2 FQNNGV. CDR3 sequence reads: CASSLLAGQVEKLFF. The CDR3 DNA reads TGTGCCAGCAGTCTCTTAGCGGGGCAGGTCGAAAAACTGTTTTTT.

CDR3 in DNA: TGTGCCAGCAGCCCATCACACATTTCCTACGAGCAGTACTTC. Protein product: CASSPSHISYEQYF. The V and J genes are TRBV5-4 and TRBJ2-7; D remains ambiguous. The CDR3 totals 14 residues. Trimming stripped 4 bases from V and 1 base from J, with 12 bases between. Germline CDR1 is SGHNT and CDR2 is YYREEE (reference sequence).

The V and J genes are TRBV18 and TRBJ1-5; 8 bases line up with TRBD1. The CDR3 runs to 16 residues. The trim removed 6 bases at V and 5 bases at J, leaving 12 bases unmatched. The germline V gene has CDR1 KGHSH and CDR2 LQKENI. CDR3 amino acids: CASSTRRQGSDQPQHF. DNA for the CDR3: TGTGCCAGCTCGACGAGGCGACAGGGGTCGGATCAGCCCCAGCATTTT.

The rearrangement uses TRBV19 and TRBJ2-1; D gene unclear. V lost 4 bases and J 9 bases, leaving 7 bases between the germline ends. The germline V gene has CDR1 LNHDA and CDR2 SQIVND (reference sequence). CDR3 length: 11 residues. Written as DNA, the CDR3 is TGTGCCAGTAGTAAGTTGGGTGAGCAGTTCTTC. Translated, it gives CASSKLGEQFF.